Below are 3 T cell receptor beta chains sequenced from a single sample in a study of T cell responses to AZD1222 COVID-19 vaccine. The data were produced by immunoSEQ multiplex PCR, yet TCRdb's version contains in-frame clones alone and is incomplete. The sample has 110,000 to 150,000 clones, roughly 93% seen once. Sample: peripheral blood, taken after recovery from COVID-19. All receptors come from an adult who had recovered from COVID-19.

The chain links TRBV5-1 to TRBJ2-7, with 8 nucleotides matching TRBD2. The V segment lost 2 bases and the J segment 1 base; nucleotides outside the gene matches: 5. Germline V gene data show CDR1 as SGHRS and CDR2 as YFSETQ. This CDR3 spans 15 amino acids. The CDR3 sequence: CASSFTTSESYEQYF. The CDR3 region has the DNA TGCGCCAGCAGCTTTACGACTAGCGAGTCCTACGAGCAGTACTTC.

The chain joins TRBV5-6 to TRBJ1-4; D remains unclear. Germline CDR1 and CDR2: SGHDT and YYEEEE. CDR3 length: 17 residues. Deletions cut 3 bases from V and 4 bases from J, with 19 bases between. CDR3 in amino acids: CASSSRERRRFNEKLFF. The CDR3 region has the DNA TGTGCCAGCAGCTCCAGAGAAAGACGGAGGTTTAATGAAAAACTGTTTTTT.

This rearrangement joins TRBV7-2 to TRBJ1-4; possibly TRBD1 for D (6 bases). The CDR3 contains 14 residues. V was cut by 1 base and J by 8 bases, with 11 bases left in between. Germline CDR1 SGHTA, CDR2 FQGNSA. The CDR3 reads CASSLGGAGEKLFF. Here the CDR3 DNA reads TGTGCCAGCAGCTTAGGGGGGGCTGGGGAAAAACTGTTTTTT.